This TCR beta chain was obtained from a study of Ad26.COV2.S vaccination and SARS-CoV-2 variants. Background on the study: Ad26.COV2.S shots went into the muscle once or twice, 56 days apart.

Treatment of the sample: 15 to 20 received Ad26.COV2.S at low or high dose, single or two shots; roughly 5 received placebo; per-sample allocation not given. Vaccine and placebo recipients were sampled on day 63 after the first injection. The vaccine antigen was prefusion-stabilized Wuhan SARS-CoV-2 spike. This table comes from immunoSEQ multiplex PCR, and its TCRdb copy is limited to in-frame clones, with some not included. The table has about 400,000 clones, 75% to 90% seen once. This clone was detected once. Antigen unknown. Trimming removed 3 bases from V and 7 bases from J, with 12 bases in between. Germline assignment: CDR1 MNHNS and CDR2 SASEGT. The CDR3 consists of 14 residues. Study results and caveats: Similar non-spike TCR breadth was seen in vaccine and placebo recipients. A substantial breadth of spike-specific CD8+ and CD4+ T cell responses after vaccination has been reported.

This chain uses TRBV6-1 with TRBJ1-4; tentatively, D is TRBD1 (5 bases). This receptor was obtained from a person between 18 and 60 years old who received the Ad26.COV2.S COVID-19 vaccine or a placebo. This sample comprised peripheral blood, obtained in a trial of Ad26.COV2.S vaccine versus placebo. The chain's CDR3 is CASSDGGRGEKLFF. The CDR3 nucleotides read TGTGCCAGCAGTGATGGGGGTAGGGGTGAAAAACTGTTTTTT.